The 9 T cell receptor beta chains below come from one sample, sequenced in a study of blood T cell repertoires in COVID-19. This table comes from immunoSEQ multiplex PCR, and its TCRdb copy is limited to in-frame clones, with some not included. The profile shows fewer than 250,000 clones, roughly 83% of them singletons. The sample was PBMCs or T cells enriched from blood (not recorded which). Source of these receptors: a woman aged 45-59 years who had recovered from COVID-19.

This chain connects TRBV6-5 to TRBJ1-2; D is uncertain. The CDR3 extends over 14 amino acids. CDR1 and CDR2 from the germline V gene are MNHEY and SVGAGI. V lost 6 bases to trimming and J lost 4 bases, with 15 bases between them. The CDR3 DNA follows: TGTGCCAGCAGGTTACGGCCAGGTCCCTATGGCTACACCTTC. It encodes CASRLRPGPYGYTF.

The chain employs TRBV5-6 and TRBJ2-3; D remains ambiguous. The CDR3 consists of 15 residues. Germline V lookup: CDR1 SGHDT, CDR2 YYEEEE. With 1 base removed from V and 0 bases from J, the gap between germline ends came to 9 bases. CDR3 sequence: CASSLTLTSTDTQYF. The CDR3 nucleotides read TGTGCCAGCAGCTTGACGTTGACTAGCACAGATACGCAGTATTTT. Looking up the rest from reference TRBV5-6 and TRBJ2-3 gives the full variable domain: DAGVTQSPTHLIKTRGQQVTLRCSPKSGHDTVSWYQQALGQGPQFIFQYYEEEERQRGNFPDRFSGHQFPNYSSELNVNALLLGDSALYLCASSLTLTSTDTQYFGPGTRLTVL.

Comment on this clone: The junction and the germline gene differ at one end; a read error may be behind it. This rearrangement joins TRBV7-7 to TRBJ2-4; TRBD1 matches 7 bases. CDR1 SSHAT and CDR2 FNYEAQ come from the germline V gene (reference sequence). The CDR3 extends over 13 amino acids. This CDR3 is CASSSRQGDIQYF. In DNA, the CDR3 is TGTGCTAGCAGCTCCCGACAGGGAGACATTCAGTACTTC.

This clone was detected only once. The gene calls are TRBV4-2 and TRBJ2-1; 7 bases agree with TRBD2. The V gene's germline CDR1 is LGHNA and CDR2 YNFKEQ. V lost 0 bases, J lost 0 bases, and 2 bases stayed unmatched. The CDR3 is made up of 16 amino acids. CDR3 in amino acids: CASSQDPGGSYNEQFF. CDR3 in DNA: TGTGCCAGCAGCCAAGATCCGGGGGGCTCCTACAATGAGCAGTTCTTC.

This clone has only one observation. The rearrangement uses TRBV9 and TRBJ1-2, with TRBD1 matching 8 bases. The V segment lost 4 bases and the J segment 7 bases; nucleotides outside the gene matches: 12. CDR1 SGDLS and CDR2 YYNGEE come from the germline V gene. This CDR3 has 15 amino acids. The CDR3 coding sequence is TGTGCCAGCAGCCCTCAGGACAGGGTACGTAGTGGCTACACCTTC. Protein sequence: CASSPQDRVRSGYTF. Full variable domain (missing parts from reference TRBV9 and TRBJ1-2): DSGVTQTPKHLITATGQRVTLRCSPRSGDLSVYWYQQSLDQGLQFLIQYYNGEERAKGNILERFSAQQFPDLHSELNLSSLELGDSALYFCASSPQDRVRSGYTFGSGTRLTVV.

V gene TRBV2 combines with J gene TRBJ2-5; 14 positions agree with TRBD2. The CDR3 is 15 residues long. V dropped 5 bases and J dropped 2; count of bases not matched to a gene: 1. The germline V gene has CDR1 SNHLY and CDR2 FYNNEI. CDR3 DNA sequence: TGTGCCAGCAGTAGGACTAGCGGGAGGCAAGAGACCCAGTACTTC. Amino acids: CASSRTSGRQETQYF.

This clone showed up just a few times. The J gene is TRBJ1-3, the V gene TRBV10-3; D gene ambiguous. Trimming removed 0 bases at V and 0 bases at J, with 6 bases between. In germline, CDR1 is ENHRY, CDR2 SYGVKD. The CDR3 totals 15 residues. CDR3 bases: TGTGCCATCAGTGAGTCAGAGCACTCTGGAAACACCATATATTTT. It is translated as CAISESEHSGNTIYF.

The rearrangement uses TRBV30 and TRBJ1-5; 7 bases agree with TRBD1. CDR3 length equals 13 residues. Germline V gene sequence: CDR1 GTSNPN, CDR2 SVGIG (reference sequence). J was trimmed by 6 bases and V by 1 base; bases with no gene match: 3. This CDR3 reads CAWSGGGRQPQHF. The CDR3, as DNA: TGTGCCTGGAGTGGAGGGGGCCGTCAGCCCCAGCATTTT.

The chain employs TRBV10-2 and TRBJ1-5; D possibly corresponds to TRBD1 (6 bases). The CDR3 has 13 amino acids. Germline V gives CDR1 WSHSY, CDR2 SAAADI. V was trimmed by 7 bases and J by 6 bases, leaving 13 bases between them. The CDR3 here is CASTADRIQPQHF. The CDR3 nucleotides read TGCGCCAGCACCGCGGACAGAATTCAGCCCCAGCATTTT.